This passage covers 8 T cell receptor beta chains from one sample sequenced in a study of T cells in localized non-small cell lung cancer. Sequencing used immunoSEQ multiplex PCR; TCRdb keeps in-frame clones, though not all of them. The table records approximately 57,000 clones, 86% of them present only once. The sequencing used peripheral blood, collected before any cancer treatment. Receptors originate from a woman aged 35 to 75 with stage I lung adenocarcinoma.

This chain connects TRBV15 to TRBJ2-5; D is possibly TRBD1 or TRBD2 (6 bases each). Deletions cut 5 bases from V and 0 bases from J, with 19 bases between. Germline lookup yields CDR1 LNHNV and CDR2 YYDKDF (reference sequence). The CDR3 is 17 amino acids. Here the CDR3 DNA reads TGTGCCACCAGCGACTACGGGGGCGCAGGGAACCAAGAGACCCAGTACTTC. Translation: CATSDYGGAGNQETQYF.

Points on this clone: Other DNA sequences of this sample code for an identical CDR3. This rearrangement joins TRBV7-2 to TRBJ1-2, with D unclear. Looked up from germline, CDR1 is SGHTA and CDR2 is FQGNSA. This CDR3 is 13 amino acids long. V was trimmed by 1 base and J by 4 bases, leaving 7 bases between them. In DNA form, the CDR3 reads TGTGCCAGCAGCTTAGTGACCGGCTATGGCTACACCTTC. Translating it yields CASSLVTGYGYTF.

The CDR3, as DNA: TGTGCCAGCAGCTTATCGGGGTTGCAGGCAGAGACCCAGTACTTC. Protein sequence: CASSLSGLQAETQYF. The gene calls are TRBV7-7 and TRBJ2-5; weak D call: TRBD2 (5 bases). Trimming took 2 bases from V and 4 from J, leaving 14 bases between them. This CDR3 is built from 15 residues. CDR1 SSHAT and CDR2 FNYEAQ come from the germline V gene (reference sequence).

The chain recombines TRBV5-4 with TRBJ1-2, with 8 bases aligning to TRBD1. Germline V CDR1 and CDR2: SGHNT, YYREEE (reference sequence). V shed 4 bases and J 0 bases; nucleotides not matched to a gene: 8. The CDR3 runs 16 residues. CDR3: CASSRERDRTNYGYTF. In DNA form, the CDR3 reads TGTGCCAGCAGCCGAGAGCGGGACAGGACTAACTATGGCTACACCTTC.

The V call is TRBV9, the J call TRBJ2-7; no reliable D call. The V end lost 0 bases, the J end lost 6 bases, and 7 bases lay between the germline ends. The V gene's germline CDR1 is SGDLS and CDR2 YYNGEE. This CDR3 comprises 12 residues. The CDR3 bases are TGTGCCAGCAGCGTAGAAGTTGGCGAGCAGTACTTC. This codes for CASSVEVGEQYF. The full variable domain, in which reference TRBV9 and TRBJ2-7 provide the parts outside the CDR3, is DSGVTQTPKHLITATGQRVTLRCSPRSGDLSVYWYQQSLDQGLQFLIQYYNGEERAKGNILERFSAQQFPDLHSELNLSSLELGDSALYFCASSVEVGEQYFGPGTRLTVT.

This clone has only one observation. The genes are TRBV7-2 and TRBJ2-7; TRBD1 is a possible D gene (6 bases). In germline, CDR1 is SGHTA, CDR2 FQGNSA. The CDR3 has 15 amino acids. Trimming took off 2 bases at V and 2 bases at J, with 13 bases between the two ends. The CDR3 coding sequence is TGTGCCAGCAGCTTATTACCCGACAGGACCTACGAGCAGTACTTC. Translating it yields CASSLLPDRTYEQYF.

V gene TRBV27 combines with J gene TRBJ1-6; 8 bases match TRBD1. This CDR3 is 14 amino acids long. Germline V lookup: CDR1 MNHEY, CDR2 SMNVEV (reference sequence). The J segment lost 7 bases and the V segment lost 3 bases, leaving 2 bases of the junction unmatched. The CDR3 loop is CASSLGQVNSPLHF. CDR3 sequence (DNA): TGTGCCAGCAGTTTGGGACAGGTGAATTCACCCCTCCACTTT.

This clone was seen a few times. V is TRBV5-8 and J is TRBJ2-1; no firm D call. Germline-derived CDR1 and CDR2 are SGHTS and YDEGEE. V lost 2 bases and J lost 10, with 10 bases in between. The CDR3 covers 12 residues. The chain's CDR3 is CASSFLAIEQFF. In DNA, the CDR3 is TGTGCCAGCAGCTTCTTAGCAATAGAGCAGTTCTTC.